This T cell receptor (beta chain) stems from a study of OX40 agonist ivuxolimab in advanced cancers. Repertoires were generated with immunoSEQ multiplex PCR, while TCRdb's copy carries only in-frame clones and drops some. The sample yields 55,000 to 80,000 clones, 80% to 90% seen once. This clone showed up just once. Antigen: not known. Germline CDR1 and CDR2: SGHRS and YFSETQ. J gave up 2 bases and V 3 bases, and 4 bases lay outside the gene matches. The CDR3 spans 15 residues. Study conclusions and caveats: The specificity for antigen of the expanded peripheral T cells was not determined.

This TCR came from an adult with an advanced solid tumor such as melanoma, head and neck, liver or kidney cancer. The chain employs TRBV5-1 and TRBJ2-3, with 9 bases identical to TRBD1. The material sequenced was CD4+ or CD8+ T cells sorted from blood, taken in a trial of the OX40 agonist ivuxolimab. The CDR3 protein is CASSWTGANTDTQYF. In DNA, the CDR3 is TGCGCCAGCAGCTGGACAGGGGCCAACACAGATACGCAGTATTTT.